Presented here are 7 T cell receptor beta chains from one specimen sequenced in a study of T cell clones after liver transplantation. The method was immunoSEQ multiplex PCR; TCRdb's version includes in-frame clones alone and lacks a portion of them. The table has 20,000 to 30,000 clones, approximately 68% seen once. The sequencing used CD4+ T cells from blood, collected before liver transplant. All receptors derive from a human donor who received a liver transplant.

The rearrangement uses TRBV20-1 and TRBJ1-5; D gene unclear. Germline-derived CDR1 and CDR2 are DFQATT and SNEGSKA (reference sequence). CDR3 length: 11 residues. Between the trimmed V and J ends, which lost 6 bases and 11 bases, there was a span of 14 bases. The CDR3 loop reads CSAQIRGAQHF. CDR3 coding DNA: TGCAGTGCCCAAATCCGGGGAGCCCAGCATTTT.

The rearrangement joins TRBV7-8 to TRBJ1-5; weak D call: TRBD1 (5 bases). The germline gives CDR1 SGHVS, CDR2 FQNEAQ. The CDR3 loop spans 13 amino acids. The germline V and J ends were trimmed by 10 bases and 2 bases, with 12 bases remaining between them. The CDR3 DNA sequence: TGTGCCACGGGGCCCGAGGGCAATCAGCCCCAGCATTTT. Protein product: CATGPEGNQPQHF. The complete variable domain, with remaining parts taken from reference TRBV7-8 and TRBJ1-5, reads GAGVSQSPRYKVAKRGQDVALRCDPISGHVSLFWYQQALGQGPEFLTYFQNEAQLDKSGLPSDRFFAERPEGSVSTLKIQRTQQEDSAVYLCATGPEGNQPQHFGDGTRLSIL.

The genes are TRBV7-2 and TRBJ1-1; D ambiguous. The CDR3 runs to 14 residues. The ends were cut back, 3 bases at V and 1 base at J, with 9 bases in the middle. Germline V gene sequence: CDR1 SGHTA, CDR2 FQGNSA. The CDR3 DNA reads TGTGCCAGCAGCTTCTCCAGACGGAACACTGAAGCTTTCTTT. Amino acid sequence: CASSFSRRNTEAFF.

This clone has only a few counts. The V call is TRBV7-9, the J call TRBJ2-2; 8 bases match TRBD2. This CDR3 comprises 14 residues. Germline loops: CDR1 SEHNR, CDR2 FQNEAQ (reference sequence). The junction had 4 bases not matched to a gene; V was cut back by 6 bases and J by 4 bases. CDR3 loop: CASRPSGGTGELFF. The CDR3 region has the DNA TGTGCCAGCAGACCGAGCGGGGGCACCGGGGAGCTGTTTTTT.

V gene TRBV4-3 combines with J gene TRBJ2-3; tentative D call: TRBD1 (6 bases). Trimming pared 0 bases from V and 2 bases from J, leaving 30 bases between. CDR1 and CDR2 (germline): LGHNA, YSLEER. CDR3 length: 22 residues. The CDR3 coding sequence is TGCGCCAGCAGCCAAGACCTAACCCGGGACAAGGGTTGGGTGGGTAACACAGATACGCAGTATTTT. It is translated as CASSQDLTRDKGWVGNTDTQYF.

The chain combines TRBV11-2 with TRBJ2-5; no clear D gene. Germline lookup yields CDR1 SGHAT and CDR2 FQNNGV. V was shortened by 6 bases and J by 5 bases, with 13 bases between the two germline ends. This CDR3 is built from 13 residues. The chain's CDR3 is CASRTGRYETQYF. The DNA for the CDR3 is TGTGCCAGCAGAACCGGACGGTACGAGACCCAGTACTTC.

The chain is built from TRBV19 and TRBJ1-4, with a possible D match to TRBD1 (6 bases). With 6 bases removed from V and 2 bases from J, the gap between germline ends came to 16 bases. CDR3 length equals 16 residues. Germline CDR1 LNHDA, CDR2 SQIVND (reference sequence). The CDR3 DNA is TGTGCCAGTAGGAGCCAAGGGGGGGCGACTAATGAAAAACTGTTTTTT. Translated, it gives CASRSQGGATNEKLFF.